The 17 T cell receptor beta chains below were found in one sample sequenced in a study of blood T cell repertoires in COVID-19. Libraries were prepared by immunoSEQ multiplex PCR; TCRdb keeps only in-frame clonotypes and omits some of them. The sample lists 260,000 or so clones, around 85% occurring once. The source material was PBMCs or T cells enriched from blood (not recorded which). The receptors originated from a woman aged 50 to 60 who had recovered from COVID-19.

This clone was observed a single time. The CDR3, as DNA: TGTGCCAGCAGCCCACCGGTGCGGGAGGGCACAGATACGCAGTATTTT. This sequence encodes CASSPPVREGTDTQYF. The chain links TRBV4-2 to TRBJ2-3; the match to TRBD2 covers 8 bases. The CDR3 has 16 residues. The J segment lost 1 base and the V segment lost 4 bases, leaving 7 bases of the junction unmatched. Germline CDR1 reads LGHNA; CDR2 reads YNFKEQ.

Here the CDR3 DNA reads TGTGCCAGCAGGGGCTGGCGCTCCTATAATTCACCCCTCCACTTT. Residues: CASRGWRSYNSPLHF. The chain has TRBV11-2 and TRBJ1-6; no clear D gene. Per germline, CDR1 SGHAT and CDR2 FQNNGV. The CDR3 has 15 residues. The V and J ends lost 6 bases and 0 bases respectively, with 9 bases between them.

V usage is TRBV6-2 or TRBV6-3 and J usage is TRBJ2-7; possible D gene TRBD1, 6 bases. V was cut by 0 bases and J by 3 bases, with 12 bases left in between. Per the germline V gene, CDR1 is MNHEY and CDR2 is SVGEGT. The CDR3 sequence is 15 residues long. As DNA, the CDR3 is TGTGCCAGCAGTTACTCCAGACAGGCCCTCTACGAGCAGTACTTC. This encodes CASSYSRQALYEQYF.

V gene TRBV7-9 combines with J gene TRBJ1-1; 10 nucleotides match TRBD1. V lost 1 base to trimming and J lost 3 bases; unmatched junction nucleotides: 8. This CDR3 spans 17 amino acids. Germline CDR1 and CDR2: SEHNR and FQNEAQ (reference sequence). The CDR3: CASSLGQGARLDTEAFF. The CDR3 DNA follows: TGTGCCAGCAGCTTAGGACAGGGGGCGAGGTTGGACACTGAAGCTTTCTTT.

The rearrangement links TRBV28 to TRBJ1-4, with 9 bases lining up with TRBD1. The CDR3 spans 15 residues. The J segment lost 8 bases and the V segment lost 5 bases, leaving 9 bases of the junction unmatched. Germline CDR1 is MDHEN and CDR2 is SYDVKM. CDR3 sequence (DNA): TGTGCCAGCAGTCATAGGACAGGGGAATACGAAAAACTGTTTTTT. This encodes CASSHRTGEYEKLFF.

V usage is TRBV15 and J usage is TRBJ1-1, with D perhaps TRBD1 (5 bases). This CDR3 region has 14 residues. V was clipped by 4 bases and J by 5 bases, with 14 bases between them. Germline CDR1 LNHNV, CDR2 YYDKDF (reference sequence). As DNA, the CDR3 is TGTGCCACCAGCACCCAACAGGATATTACTGAAGCTTTCTTT. Translation: CATSTQQDITEAFF.

The J gene is TRBJ2-3, the V gene TRBV7-2; a weak D match, TRBD2 (5 bases). The CDR3 has 14 residues. The V gene's germline CDR1 is SGHTA and CDR2 FQGNSA. V gave up 5 bases and J gave up 10 bases, with 19 bases separating them. The CDR3 region has the DNA TGTGCCAGCAGCCTGTCAAATAGCGCCTCTGCGCAGTATTTT. It encodes CASSLSNSASAQYF.

This chain joins TRBV4-1 and TRBJ1-2, with TRBD1 matching over 12 bases. Germline V CDR1 and CDR2: MGHRA, YSYEKL. The CDR3 loop spans 15 amino acids. With 6 bases clipped from V and 4 bases from J, the junction kept 6 bases outside the gene matches. In DNA form, the CDR3 reads TGCGCCAGCAGTCCCGGGACAGGGGGCTTCTATGGCTACACCTTC. It codes for CASSPGTGGFYGYTF.

This clone was observed once. The chain is built from TRBV4-2 and TRBJ2-2, with TRBD2 identical over 7 bases. V was clipped by 1 base and J by 6 bases; unmatched bases: 5. This CDR3 has 15 amino acids. Germline CDR1 is LGHNA and CDR2 is YNFKEQ. CDR3 in amino acids: CASSQGAGEPGELFF. The CDR3 DNA is TGTGCCAGCAGCCAAGGTGCGGGAGAACCCGGGGAGCTGTTTTTT.

V and J are TRBV3-1 (or the pseudogene TRBV3-2) and TRBJ1-1, with 10 bases aligning to TRBD1. The V and J ends lost 4 bases and 11 bases, in that order; junction bases with no gene match: 7. The CDR3 runs to 13 residues. Germline V gives CDR1 LGHDT, CDR2 YNNKEL (reference sequence). Here the CDR3 reads CASSPGQGWKAFF. The CDR3, as DNA: TGTGCCAGCAGCCCGGGACAGGGGTGGAAGGCTTTCTTT.

This clone showed up just once. The rearrangement uses TRBV10-1 and TRBJ2-5, with D possibly being TRBD1 (6 bases). Trimming pared 2 bases from V and 1 base from J, leaving 11 bases between. The V gene's germline CDR1 is WNHNN and CDR2 SYGVQD (reference sequence). CDR3 length: 15 amino acids. Here the CDR3 DNA reads TGCGCCAGCAGTGAGAGGGGGTCGCCCCAAGAGACCCAGTACTTC. This encodes CASSERGSPQETQYF.

The CDR3 region is CASSQYFGGITDTQYF. CDR3 coding DNA: TGCGCCAGCAGCCAATACTTCGGCGGTATCACAGATACGCAGTATTTT. The chain recombines TRBV4-1 with TRBJ2-3; no clear D gene. Deletions cut 2 bases from V and 2 bases from J, with 14 bases between. This CDR3 is built from 16 residues. Germline CDR1 reads MGHRA; CDR2 reads YSYEKL.

The chain combines TRBV5-1 with TRBJ1-3; TRBD1 matches at 9 bases. The CDR3 covers 15 residues. Germline loops: CDR1 SGHRS, CDR2 YFSETQ. Unmatched junction bases numbered 5, after V lost 4 bases and J lost 3 bases. The CDR3 coding sequence is TGCGCCAGCAGCAGGAGGACAGGGGATGGAAACACCATATATTTT. It codes for CASSRRTGDGNTIYF.

This clone appeared a single time. The chain carries TRBV19 and TRBJ2-1; 9 bases map to TRBD1. There are 15 residues in the CDR3. The germline gives CDR1 LNHDA, CDR2 SQIVND (reference sequence). After removal of 8 bases from V and 0 bases from J, the junction contained 5 bases not matched to a gene. CDR3 sequence: CASGDRGISYNEQFF. The DNA of the CDR3 is TGTGCCAGTGGAGACAGGGGGATCTCCTACAATGAGCAGTTCTTC.

This chain connects TRBV6-1 to TRBJ1-5, with a weak D call TRBD1 (6 bases). The V end was cut by 2 bases, the J end by 3 bases, with 14 bases between. CDR1 is MNHNS, CDR2 SASEGT, per germline. This CDR3 is built from 16 residues. Here the CDR3 reads CASSERQEEDNQPQHF. For the CDR3, the DNA is TGTGCCAGCAGTGAAAGACAGGAGGAGGACAATCAGCCCCAGCATTTT.

The chain uses TRBV7-8 and TRBJ1-2, with D possibly TRBD1 on 6 matching bases. CDR1 is SGHVS and CDR2 is FQNEAQ in the germline V gene. The CDR3 totals 14 residues. Trimming pared 0 bases from V and 5 bases from J, leaving 10 bases between. CDR3 residues: CASSLAGGFYGYTF. CDR3 nucleotides: TGTGCCAGCAGCTTAGCAGGGGGATTTTATGGCTACACCTTC.

This clone came up a few times. The chain recombines TRBV12-3 or TRBV12-4 with TRBJ1-6, with D maybe TRBD1 (5 bases). Trimming removed 5 bases from V and 8 bases from J, with 10 bases in between. The CDR3 runs 13 residues. This CDR3 reads CASSLQGYSPLHF. CDR3 DNA sequence: TGTGCCAGCAGTCTCCAGGGATATTCACCCCTCCACTTT.